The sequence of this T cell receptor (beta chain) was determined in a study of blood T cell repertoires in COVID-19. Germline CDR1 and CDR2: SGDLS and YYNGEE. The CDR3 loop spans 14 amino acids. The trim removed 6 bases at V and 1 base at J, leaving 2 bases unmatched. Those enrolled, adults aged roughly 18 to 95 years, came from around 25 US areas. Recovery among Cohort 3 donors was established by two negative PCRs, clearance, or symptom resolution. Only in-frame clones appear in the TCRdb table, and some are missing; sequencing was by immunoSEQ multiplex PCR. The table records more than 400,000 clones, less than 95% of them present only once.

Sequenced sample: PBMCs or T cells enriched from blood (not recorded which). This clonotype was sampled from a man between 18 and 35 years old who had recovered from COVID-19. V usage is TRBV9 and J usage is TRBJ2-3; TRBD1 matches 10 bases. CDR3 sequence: CASTGQGGTDTQYF. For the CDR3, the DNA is TGTGCCAGCACCGGACAGGGGGGCACAGATACGCAGTATTTT.